This is a list of T cell receptor beta chains from one sample in a study of blood T cell repertoires in COVID-19. TCRdb's table, derived via immunoSEQ multiplex PCR, lists solely in-frame clones and lacks some. The repertoire holds 400,000 to 450,000 clones, around 90% seen once, with less than 0.95% in the top ten. The material sequenced was peripheral blood. These receptors were taken from a man younger than 35 with COVID-19, enrolled during active disease. Each CDR3 is given with its conserved first and last residue. The D gene is left open where the match is weak. The size of a clone is reported for some rows only, either as once, few or many, or as a class for expanded clones.

CASSLKADMVGAFF | TGCGCCAGCAGCTTGAAGGCGGACATGGTGGGAGCTTTCTTT | NA | TRBJ1-1 | TRBV5-1 | NA
CASSLDFIQARGEQFF | TGTGCCAGCAGCTTAGATTTCATTCAAGCGCGGGGTGAGCAGTTCTTC | NA | TRBJ2-1 | TRBV7-6 | NA
CASSSDTYNEQFF | TGTGCCAGCAGCTCGGACACCTACAATGAGCAGTTCTTC | NA | TRBJ2-1 | TRBV5-8 | NA
CASSRNTPGDQPQHF | TGTGCCAGTAGCAGAAACACCCCAGGGGATCAGCCCCAGCATTTT | NA | TRBJ1-5 | TRBV19 | NA
CASSHGDREKRSYNEQFF | TGCGCCAGCAGCCACGGGGACAGGGAAAAGCGGTCCTACAATGAGCAGTTCTTC | NA | TRBJ2-1 | TRBV5-1 | TRBD1
CATSEGRGQSYGYTF | TGTGCCACCAGTGAGGGCCGCGGACAGAGCTATGGCTACACCTTC | many | TRBJ1-2 | TRBV15 | NA
CASSSGGSPLHF | TGTGCCAGCTCAAGCGGAGGTTCACCCCTCCACTTT | NA | TRBJ1-6 | TRBV18 | NA
CASSNRKDRGDTGELFF | TGTGCCAGCAGTAATAGAAAGGACAGGGGCGACACCGGGGAGCTGTTTTTT | NA | TRBJ2-2 | TRBV14 | TRBD1
CAIMQEGGYTF | TGTGCCATCATGCAAGAGGGTGGCTACACCTTC | NA | TRBJ1-2 | TRBV10-3 | NA
CASSESIYSGTGLNQPQHF | TGCGCCAGCAGTGAGTCCATCTATTCCGGGACAGGGTTAAATCAGCCCCAGCATTTT | NA | TRBJ1-5 | TRBV10-2 | TRBD1
CASSTQGNNSPLHF | TGTGCCAGCAGTACACAGGGGAATAATTCACCCCTCCACTTT | NA | TRBJ1-6 | TRBV6-5 | TRBD1
CASSPQGNSYEQYF | TGTGCCAGCTCACCACAGGGGAACTCCTACGAGCAGTACTTC | NA | TRBJ2-7 | TRBV18 | NA
CATSRDVDSYNEQFF | TGTGCCACCAGCAGAGATGTAGACTCCTACAATGAGCAGTTCTTC | few | TRBJ2-1 | TRBV15 | NA
CASSLRAFTGELFF | TGTGCCAGCAGCTTAAGAGCGTTTACCGGGGAGCTGTTTTTT | NA | TRBJ2-2 | TRBV11-3 | NA
CASSSLAGGPEQYF | TGTGCCAGCAGCTCACTAGCGGGAGGTCCCGAGCAGTACTTC | NA | TRBJ2-7 | TRBV2 | TRBD2